Presented here are 5 T cell receptor beta chains from one specimen sequenced in a study of cytomegalovirus exposure and HLA in healthy donors (dated by TCRdb to 2016 to 2017). The method behind the library was the immunoSEQ multiplex PCR assay. For the multiplex PCR, a mixture combining 60 forward primers for TCR Vbeta segments and 13 reverse primers for TCR Jbeta segments was used. TCRdb took over this immuneACCESS table, retaining in-frame rearrangements with V and J assigned. Such tables are incomplete; in checked studies, under half of the missing clones stem from an unresolved V gene, and the remainder is unexplained. This sample holds some 86,000 clones; more than 75% were observed only once. About 15% of the sample belongs to the ten largest clones. Sequencing used PBMCs. These receptors were obtained from a woman aged 40 to 50 in good health and CMV-seropositive.

The chain is built from TRBV5-1 and TRBJ2-7; D unresolved. Between the trimmed V and J ends, which lost 4 bases and 9 bases, there was a span of 11 bases. Germline lookup yields CDR1 SGHRS and CDR2 YFSETQ. This CDR3 region has 11 residues. The CDR3 sequence is CASSLDTVQYF. Here the CDR3 DNA reads TGCGCCAGCAGCCTTGACACGGTGCAGTACTTC.

The rearrangement uses TRBV4-1 and TRBJ2-6; no clear D gene. V lost 1 base and J 1 base, leaving 11 bases between the germline ends. From germline, CDR1 is MGHRA and CDR2 YSYEKL. The CDR3 has 17 residues. CDR3 sequence: CASSQGLTGSGANVLTF. The CDR3 region has the DNA TGCGCCAGCAGCCAAGGTCTCACGGGTTCTGGGGCCAACGTCCTGACTTTC.

In this sample, this clone turned up a few times. The gene calls are TRBV19 and TRBJ2-7; 8 nucleotides match TRBD1. CDR3 length: 15 residues. J was trimmed by 3 bases and V by 2 bases; bases with no gene match: 6. Germline V gene lookup returns CDR1 LNHDA and CDR2 SQIVND (reference sequence). DNA of the CDR3: TGTGCCAGTAGTATACAACCGGGACAGGTCTACGAGCAGTACTTC. Residues: CASSIQPGQVYEQYF.

This clone was recorded only once. V is TRBV19 and J is TRBJ2-7; D perhaps matches TRBD2 (5 bases). The CDR3 sequence is 14 residues long. The germline gives CDR1 LNHDA, CDR2 SQIVND (reference sequence). Trimming pared 7 bases from V and 1 base from J, leaving 14 bases between. The CDR3 sequence is CASTLDGDSYEQYF. As DNA, the CDR3 is TGTGCCAGTACCCTAGACGGGGATTCCTACGAGCAGTACTTC.

The chain carries TRBV28 and TRBJ1-2; the D gene is possibly TRBD1 (6 bases). This CDR3 has 13 residues. The V gene lost 6 bases and the J gene lost 4 bases, with 12 bases spanning the gap. Germline V gene data show CDR1 as MDHEN and CDR2 as SYDVKM. The CDR3 DNA is TGTGCCAGCAGCCTCCTAGGGGGCTATGGCTACACCTTC. The encoded protein is CASSLLGGYGYTF.